The clone carrying this TCR beta chain was counted only a few times. Its antigen is not identified. This sample was included in a study of T-cell memory formation after mild COVID-19. Study-wide context: Largely donor-specific sequence clusters came from two donors.

Germline V gene lookup returns CDR1 LGHDT and CDR2 YNNKEL (reference sequence). The CDR3 spans 16 residues. Trimming took off 2 bases at V and 7 bases at J, with 17 bases between the two ends. The study's findings and limits: In second-wave clones peaking day 37, SARS-CoV-2 specificity remained unconfirmed.

TCRdb re-derived calls from the 5' RACE reads in MiXCR, one entry per CDR3 protein. The top ten clones hold around 20% of a sample with a few hundred thousand distinct CDR3 sequences, approximately 19% of them seen once. What was sequenced was PBMCs or a T cell subset sorted from them (not recorded which). This chain joins TRBV3-1 and TRBJ1-4; D ambiguous. The clonotype comes from a man in his late teens or twenties who had mild COVID-19 (a few samples of this study predate the infection). Cell type and time point are not known. In DNA, the CDR3 is TGTGCCAGCAGCCAACGTTCCGGGTTCGGCGGTGAAAAACTGTTTTTT. Translation gives CASSQRSGFGGEKLFF.